Listed below are T cell receptor beta chains from one sample, sequenced in a study of radiotherapy plus CTLA-4 blockade in lung cancer. Sequencing was performed with immunoSEQ multiplex PCR; in TCRdb, only in-frame clones are kept and a portion is missing. The data show about 98,000 clones, with around four fifths seen just once and roughly 3.5% held by the top ten. The material was peripheral blood, obtained from a patient treated with radiotherapy plus ipilimumab. These receptors all come from a human donor with non-small cell lung cancer who had a partial response to radiotherapy plus ipilimumab. Both conserved end residues are part of each CDR3. Fields, in order: CDR3 protein, CDR3 DNA, clone size, J gene, D gene, V gene. The D gene is left open where the match is weak. Size is stated for part of the rows, as once, few or many counts, or as a class when the clone is expanded.

CDR3aa: CASNYGRTDTQYF
CDR3nt: TGTGCCAGTAATTACGGGAGAACAGATACGCAGTATTTT
abundance: NA
j_gene: TRBJ2-3
d_gene: NA
v_gene: TRBV19

CDR3aa: CASSPLRDRVNQPQHF
CDR3nt: TGTGCCAGCAGTCCGCTCCGGGACAGGGTGAATCAGCCCCAGCATTTT
abundance: NA
j_gene: TRBJ1-5
d_gene: TRBD1
v_gene: TRBV27

CDR3aa: CASSLGQLSGNTIYF
CDR3nt: TGCGCCAGCAGCCTGGGACAGCTCTCTGGAAACACCATATATTTT
abundance: NA
j_gene: TRBJ1-3
d_gene: TRBD1
v_gene: TRBV5-1

CDR3aa: CASSEFPVSNTGELFF
CDR3nt: TGTGCCAGCAGTGAGTTCCCGGTCTCGAACACCGGGGAGCTGTTTTTT
abundance: NA
j_gene: TRBJ2-2
d_gene: NA
v_gene: TRBV6-1

CDR3aa: CASSYSRQVNTEAFF
CDR3nt: TGTGCCAGCAGTTACTCGAGACAGGTAAACACTGAAGCTTTCTTT
abundance: NA
j_gene: TRBJ1-1
d_gene: NA
v_gene: TRBV6-6

CDR3aa: CASSSGTALDNGNTIYF
CDR3nt: TGTGCCAGTAGCTCCGGGACAGCCTTAGATAACGGAAACACCATATATTTT
abundance: NA
j_gene: TRBJ1-3
d_gene: TRBD1
v_gene: TRBV19

CDR3aa: CASSSSGGGRATEQYF
CDR3nt: TGTGCCAGCAGCTCTTCAGGGGGCGGGAGGGCCACAGAGCAGTACTTC
abundance: NA
j_gene: TRBJ2-7
d_gene: NA
v_gene: TRBV7-9

CDR3aa: CVSSLHGGSSYEQYF
CDR3nt: TGTGTCAGCAGCTTACACGGGGGTAGCTCCTACGAGCAGTACTTC
abundance: NA
j_gene: TRBJ2-7
d_gene: NA
v_gene: TRBV7-2

CDR3aa: CSVTTGGETQYF
CDR3nt: TGCAGCGTTACGACAGGGGGAGAGACCCAGTACTTC
abundance: NA
j_gene: TRBJ2-5
d_gene: TRBD1
v_gene: TRBV29-1

CDR3aa: CASKGQGGSYEQYF
CDR3nt: TGCGCCAGTAAGGGACAGGGGGGCTCCTACGAGCAGTACTTC
abundance: once
j_gene: TRBJ2-7
d_gene: TRBD1
v_gene: TRBV5-1

CDR3aa: CASSEVPGDTQYF
CDR3nt: TGTGCCAGCAGTGAAGTTCCGGGAGATACGCAGTATTTT
abundance: few
j_gene: TRBJ2-3
d_gene: NA
v_gene: TRBV6-5

CDR3aa: CASSPTGSTDTQYF
CDR3nt: TGTGCCAGCAGCCCGACAGGGAGCACAGATACGCAGTATTTT
abundance: once
j_gene: TRBJ2-3
d_gene: TRBD1
v_gene: TRBV6-6

CDR3aa: CASSKLAGAGITDTQYF
CDR3nt: TGCGCCAGCAGTAAACTAGCGGGAGCTGGGATCACAGATACGCAGTATTTT
abundance: few
j_gene: TRBJ2-3
d_gene: TRBD2
v_gene: TRBV5-1

CDR3aa: CASSLRGEETQYF
CDR3nt: TGTGCCAGCAGCTTGAGAGGAGAAGAGACCCAGTACTTC
abundance: NA
j_gene: TRBJ2-5
d_gene: NA
v_gene: TRBV5-4

CDR3aa: CASSEYRLAEPGETQYF
CDR3nt: TGTGCCAGCAGTGAATATCGGCTAGCTGAACCAGGAGAGACCCAGTACTTC
abundance: once
j_gene: TRBJ2-5
d_gene: NA
v_gene: TRBV25-1

CDR3aa: CASSLGQGGTGELFF
CDR3nt: TGTGCCAGTAGTTTAGGACAGGGGGGCACCGGGGAGCTGTTTTTT
abundance: NA
j_gene: TRBJ2-2
d_gene: TRBD1
v_gene: TRBV7-3

CDR3aa: CAWSGRGPRPGANVLTF
CDR3nt: TGTGCCTGGAGTGGCAGGGGGCCCCGGCCGGGGGCCAACGTCCTGACTTTC
abundance: few
j_gene: TRBJ2-6
d_gene: TRBD1
v_gene: TRBV30

CDR3aa: CASHTANTEAFF
CDR3nt: TGTGCCAGCCATACAGCGAACACTGAAGCTTTCTTT
abundance: NA
j_gene: TRBJ1-1
d_gene: NA
v_gene: TRBV2

CDR3aa: CASSFAGGGRLTQYF
CDR3nt: TGTGCCAGCAGTTTCGCAGGGGGCGGTAGATTGACCCAGTACTTC
abundance: once
j_gene: TRBJ2-5
d_gene: TRBD1
v_gene: TRBV28

CDR3aa: CASRPWTGSTEAFF
CDR3nt: TGTGCCAGCAGGCCTTGGACAGGGAGCACTGAAGCTTTCTTT
abundance: NA
j_gene: TRBJ1-1
d_gene: TRBD1
v_gene: TRBV7-2

CDR3aa: CASGRYNEQFF
CDR3nt: TGTGCCAGCGGGAGATACAATGAGCAGTTCTTC
abundance: NA
j_gene: TRBJ2-1
d_gene: NA
v_gene: TRBV6-1

CDR3aa: CASSLEGTGNQPQHF
CDR3nt: TGCGCCAGCAGCTTGGAGGGGACTGGGAATCAGCCCCAGCATTTT
abundance: NA
j_gene: TRBJ1-5
d_gene: NA
v_gene: TRBV5-1

CDR3aa: CASSGSPGDNEKLFF
CDR3nt: TGTGCCAGCAGTGGATCTCCCGGGGATAATGAAAAACTGTTTTTT
abundance: NA
j_gene: TRBJ1-4
d_gene: NA
v_gene: TRBV6-1

CDR3aa: CASSAGQGATEAFF
CDR3nt: TGTGCCAGCAGTGCTGGACAGGGAGCCACTGAAGCTTTCTTT
abundance: few
j_gene: TRBJ1-1
d_gene: TRBD1
v_gene: TRBV6-1

CDR3aa: CASSVTGNNEQFF
CDR3nt: TGTGCCAGCAGTGTGACAGGGAACAATGAGCAGTTCTTC
abundance: once
j_gene: TRBJ2-1
d_gene: TRBD1
v_gene: TRBV6-1

CDR3aa: CASSEAGGGETQYF
CDR3nt: TGTGCCAGCAGTGAGGCGGGGGGGGGAGAGACCCAGTACTTC
abundance: NA
j_gene: TRBJ2-5
d_gene: TRBD2
v_gene: TRBV2

CDR3aa: CASSMYRTGDAGELFF
CDR3nt: TGCGCCAGCAGTATGTACCGGACAGGGGATGCCGGGGAGCTGTTTTTT
abundance: once
j_gene: TRBJ2-2
d_gene: TRBD1
v_gene: TRBV5-1

CDR3aa: CAWRGAGTSYEQYF
CDR3nt: TGTGCCTGGAGAGGGGCCGGGACATCCTACGAGCAGTACTTC
abundance: NA
j_gene: TRBJ2-7
d_gene: NA
v_gene: TRBV30

CDR3aa: CASSPRQGITGELFF
CDR3nt: TGTGCCAGCTCACCTCGACAGGGGATTACCGGGGAGCTGTTTTTT
abundance: NA
j_gene: TRBJ2-2
d_gene: TRBD1
v_gene: TRBV18

CDR3aa: CAISTGGTEAFF
CDR3nt: TGTGCCATCAGCACAGGGGGCACTGAAGCTTTCTTT
abundance: NA
j_gene: TRBJ1-1
d_gene: TRBD1
v_gene: TRBV10-3

CDR3aa: CSARGQGPLEQYF
CDR3nt: TGCAGCGCAAGGGGACAGGGGCCCCTCGAGCAGTACTTC
abundance: NA
j_gene: TRBJ2-7
d_gene: TRBD1
v_gene: TRBV29-1

CDR3aa: CASSSSVGNYGYTF
CDR3nt: TGTGCCAGCAGCTCGAGCGTTGGTAACTATGGCTACACCTTC
abundance: NA
j_gene: TRBJ1-2
d_gene: NA
v_gene: TRBV7-2

CDR3aa: CASSPRGTQYF
CDR3nt: TGTGCCAGCAGCCCAAGGGGGACCCAGTACTTC
abundance: NA
j_gene: TRBJ2-5
d_gene: NA
v_gene: TRBV11-2

CDR3aa: CASSIVPSGTEAFF
CDR3nt: TGTGCCAGTAGTATAGTCCCCTCAGGGACTGAAGCTTTCTTT
abundance: NA
j_gene: TRBJ1-1
d_gene: NA
v_gene: TRBV19

CDR3aa: CAWSETGRNGYTF
CDR3nt: TGTGCCTGGAGTGAGACAGGGAGAAACGGCTACACCTTC
abundance: NA
j_gene: TRBJ1-2
d_gene: TRBD1
v_gene: TRBV30

CDR3aa: CASSLASGVGNTEAFF
CDR3nt: TGCGCCAGCAGCTTGGCCAGTGGAGTGGGGAACACTGAAGCTTTCTTT
abundance: few
j_gene: TRBJ1-1
d_gene: NA
v_gene: TRBV5-1

CDR3aa: CASSTQGAVNTEAFF
CDR3nt: TGTGCCAGTAGTACTCAGGGGGCGGTGAACACTGAAGCTTTCTTT
abundance: NA
j_gene: TRBJ1-1
d_gene: TRBD1
v_gene: TRBV19

CDR3aa: CASSQDSPNTGELFF
CDR3nt: TGTGCCAGCAGCCAAGACTCCCCGAACACCGGGGAGCTGTTTTTT
abundance: NA
j_gene: TRBJ2-2
d_gene: NA
v_gene: TRBV7-2

CDR3aa: CAISEEQGGQPQHF
CDR3nt: TGTGCCATCAGTGAGGAGCAGGGTGGTCAGCCCCAGCATTTT
abundance: NA
j_gene: TRBJ1-5
d_gene: NA
v_gene: TRBV10-3

CDR3aa: CAGKANRQVGTEAFF
CDR3nt: TGTGCCGGCAAAGCTAACAGGCAGGTGGGCACTGAAGCTTTCTTT
abundance: NA
j_gene: TRBJ1-1
d_gene: NA
v_gene: TRBV2

CDR3aa: CASSFEPTSGELFF
CDR3nt: TGTGCCAGCAGCTTTGAACCTACCTCCGGGGAGCTGTTTTTT
abundance: NA
j_gene: TRBJ2-2
d_gene: NA
v_gene: TRBV7-8

CDR3aa: CASSQREGGNYGYTF
CDR3nt: TGTGCCAGCAGCCAACGGGAGGGGGGGAACTATGGCTACACCTTC
abundance: NA
j_gene: TRBJ1-2
d_gene: NA
v_gene: TRBV11-2

CDR3aa: CASSQDRNYGYTF
CDR3nt: TGCGCCAGCAGCCAAGACAGGAACTATGGCTACACCTTC
abundance: NA
j_gene: TRBJ1-2
d_gene: NA
v_gene: TRBV4-1

CDR3aa: CASAIELSGELFF
CDR3nt: TGTGCCAGTGCAATCGAACTGTCCGGGGAGCTGTTTTTT
abundance: NA
j_gene: TRBJ2-2
d_gene: NA
v_gene: TRBV25-1

CDR3aa: CASSSTSGAKNIQYF
CDR3nt: TGTGCCAGCAGCTCGACTAGCGGAGCCAAAAACATTCAGTACTTC
abundance: NA
j_gene: TRBJ2-4
d_gene: TRBD2
v_gene: TRBV5-4

CDR3aa: CASSVGGAFEKLFF
CDR3nt: TGTGCCAGCTCAGTTGGGGGGGCCTTTGAAAAACTGTTTTTT
abundance: NA
j_gene: TRBJ1-4
d_gene: NA
v_gene: TRBV7-2

CDR3aa: CASSPPSVGADTGELFF
CDR3nt: TGTGCCAGCAGCCCGCCTAGTGTAGGGGCGGACACCGGGGAGCTGTTTTTT
abundance: NA
j_gene: TRBJ2-2
d_gene: NA
v_gene: TRBV11-2